A single TCR beta chain is shown here with its context. Assay used: immunoSEQ multiplex PCR; TCRdb lists only in-frame clones, some missing. The sample has about 100,000 clones, approximately 94% seen once. The data were taken from a study of siplizumab effects on memory and regulatory T cells. The V gene's germline CDR1 is SGHRS and CDR2 YFSETQ. V was pared by 4 bases and J by 4 bases, with 17 bases of the junction left unmatched. CDR3 length equals 17 residues. The clonotype comes from a human donor in good health. The J gene is TRBJ2-7, the V gene TRBV5-1; 7 positions match TRBD1. Input material: Tregs sorted from blood. The CDR3 region is CASSRRYLPGQYYEQYF. CDR3 in DNA: TGCGCCAGCAGCCGACGGTATCTCCCGGGACAGTATTACGAGCAGTACTTC. Complete variable domain (other parts from reference TRBV5-1 and TRBJ2-7): KAGVTQTPRYLIKTRGQQVTLSCSPISGHRSVSWYQQTPGQGLQFLFEYFSETQRNKGNFPGRFSGRQFSNSRSEMNVSTLELGDSALYLCASSRRYLPGQYYEQYFGPGTRLTVT.